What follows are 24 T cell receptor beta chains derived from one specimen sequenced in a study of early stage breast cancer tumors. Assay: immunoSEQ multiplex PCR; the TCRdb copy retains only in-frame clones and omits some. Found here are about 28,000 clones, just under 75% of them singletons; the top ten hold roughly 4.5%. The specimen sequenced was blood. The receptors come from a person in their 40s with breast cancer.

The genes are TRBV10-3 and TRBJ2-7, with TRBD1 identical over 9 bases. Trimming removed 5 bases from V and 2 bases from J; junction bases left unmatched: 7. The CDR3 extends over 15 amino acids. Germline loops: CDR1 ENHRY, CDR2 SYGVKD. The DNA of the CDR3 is TGTGCCATCAGTCAAAGGACAGGGGCGACCTACGAGCAGTACTTC. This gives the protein CAISQRTGATYEQYF.

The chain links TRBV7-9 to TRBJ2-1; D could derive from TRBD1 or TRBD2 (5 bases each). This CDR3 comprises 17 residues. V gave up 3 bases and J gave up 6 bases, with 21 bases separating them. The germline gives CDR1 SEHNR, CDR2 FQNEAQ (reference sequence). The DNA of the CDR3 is TGTGCCAGCAGCTTTGTACCCGTGGGGGAAAGGAGCAATGAGCAGTTCTTC. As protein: CASSFVPVGERSNEQFF.

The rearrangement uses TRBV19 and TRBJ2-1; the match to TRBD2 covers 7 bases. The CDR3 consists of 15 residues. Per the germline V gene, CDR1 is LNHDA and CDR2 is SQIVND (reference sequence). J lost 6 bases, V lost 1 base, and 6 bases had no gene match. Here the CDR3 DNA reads TGTGCCAGTAGTATAGGGGGGAGGGCCGGCAATGAGCAGTTCTTC. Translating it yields CASSIGGRAGNEQFF.

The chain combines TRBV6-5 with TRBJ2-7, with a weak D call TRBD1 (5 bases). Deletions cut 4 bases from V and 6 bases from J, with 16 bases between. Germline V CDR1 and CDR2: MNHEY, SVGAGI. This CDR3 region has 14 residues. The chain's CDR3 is CASSSDQGTREQYF. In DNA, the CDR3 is TGTGCCAGCAGTTCAGATCAGGGAACCCGCGAGCAGTACTTC.

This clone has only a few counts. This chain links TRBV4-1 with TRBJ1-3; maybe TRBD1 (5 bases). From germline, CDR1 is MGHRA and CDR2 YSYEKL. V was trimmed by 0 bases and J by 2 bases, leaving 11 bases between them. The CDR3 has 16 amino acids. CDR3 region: CASSQEVGAAGNTIYF. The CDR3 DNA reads TGCGCCAGCAGCCAAGAGGTCGGGGCGGCTGGAAACACCATATATTTT.

This chain's CDR3 is CASSQFSVEAFF. The DNA of the CDR3 is TGTGCCAGCAGTCAATTTTCGGTTGAAGCTTTCTTT. The rearrangement joins TRBV6-1 to TRBJ1-1; D ambiguous. The CDR3 loop spans 12 amino acids. The germline gives CDR1 MNHNS, CDR2 SASEGT. The V end lost 5 bases, the J end lost 7 bases, and 11 bases lay between the germline ends.

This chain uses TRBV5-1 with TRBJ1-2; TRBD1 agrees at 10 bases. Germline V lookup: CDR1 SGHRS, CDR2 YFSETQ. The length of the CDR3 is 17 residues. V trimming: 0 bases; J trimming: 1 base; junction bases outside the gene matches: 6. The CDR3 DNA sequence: TGCGCCAGCAGCTTGGCGGACAGGGGGAGGTTTAACTATGGCTACACCTTC. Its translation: CASSLADRGRFNYGYTF.

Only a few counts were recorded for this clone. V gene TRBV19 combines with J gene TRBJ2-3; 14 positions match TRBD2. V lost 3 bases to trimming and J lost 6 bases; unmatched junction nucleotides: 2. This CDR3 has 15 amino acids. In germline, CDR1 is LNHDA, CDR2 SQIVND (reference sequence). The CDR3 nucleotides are TGTGCCAGTAGTATGACTAGCGGGAGGGTCGATACGCAGTATTTT. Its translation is CASSMTSGRVDTQYF. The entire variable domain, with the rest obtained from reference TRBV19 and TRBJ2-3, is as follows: DGGITQSPKYLFRKEGQNVTLSCEQNLNHDAMYWYRQDPGQGLRLIYYSQIVNDFQKGDIAEGYSVSREKKESFPLTVTSAQKNPTAFYLCASSMTSGRVDTQYFGPGTRLTVL.

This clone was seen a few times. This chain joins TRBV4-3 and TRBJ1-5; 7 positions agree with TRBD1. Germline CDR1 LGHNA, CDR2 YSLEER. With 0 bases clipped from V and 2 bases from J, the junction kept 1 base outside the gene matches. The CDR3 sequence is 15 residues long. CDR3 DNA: TGCGCCAGCAGCCAAGAAGACAGGGGCAATCAGCCCCAGCATTTT. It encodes CASSQEDRGNQPQHF.

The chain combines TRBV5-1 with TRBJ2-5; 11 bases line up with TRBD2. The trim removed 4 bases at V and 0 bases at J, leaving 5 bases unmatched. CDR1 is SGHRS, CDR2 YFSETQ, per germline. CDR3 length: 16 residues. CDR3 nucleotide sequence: TGCGCCAGCAGCCCAGGGACTAGCGGATACCAAGAGACCCAGTACTTC. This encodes CASSPGTSGYQETQYF.

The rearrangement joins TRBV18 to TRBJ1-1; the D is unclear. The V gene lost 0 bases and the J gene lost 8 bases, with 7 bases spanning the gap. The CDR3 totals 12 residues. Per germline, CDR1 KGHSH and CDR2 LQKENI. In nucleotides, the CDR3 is TGTGCCAGCTCACCACCGGAGGGAGAAGCTTTCTTT. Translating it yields CASSPPEGEAFF. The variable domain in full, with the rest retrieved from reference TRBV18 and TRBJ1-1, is NAGVMQNPRHLVRRRGQEARLRCSPMKGHSHVYWYRQLPEEGLKFMVYLQKENIIDESGMPKERFSAEFPKEGPSILRIQQVVRGDSAAYFCASSPPEGEAFFGQGTRLTVV.

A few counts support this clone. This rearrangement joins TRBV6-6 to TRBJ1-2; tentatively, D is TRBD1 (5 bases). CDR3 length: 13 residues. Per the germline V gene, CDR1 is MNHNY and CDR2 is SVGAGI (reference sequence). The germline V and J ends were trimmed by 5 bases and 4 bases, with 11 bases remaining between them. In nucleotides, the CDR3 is TGTGCCAGCAGTCGGGACCAAGGCTATGGCTACACCTTC. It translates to CASSRDQGYGYTF.

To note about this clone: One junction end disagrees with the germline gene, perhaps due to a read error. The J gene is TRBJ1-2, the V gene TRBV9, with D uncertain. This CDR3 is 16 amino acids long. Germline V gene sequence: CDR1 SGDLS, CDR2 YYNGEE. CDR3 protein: CASSVEGLTPNYGYIF. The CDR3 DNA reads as TGTGCCAGCAGCGTAGAAGGGCTAACACCTAACTATGGCTACATCTTC.

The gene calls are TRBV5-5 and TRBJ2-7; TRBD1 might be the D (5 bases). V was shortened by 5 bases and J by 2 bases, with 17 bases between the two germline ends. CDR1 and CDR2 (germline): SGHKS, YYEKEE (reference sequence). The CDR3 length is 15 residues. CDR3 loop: CASRQDRLPTYEQYF. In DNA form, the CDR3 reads TGTGCCAGCAGGCAAGACAGATTACCTACCTACGAGCAGTACTTC. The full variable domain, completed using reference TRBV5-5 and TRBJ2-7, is DAGVTQSPTHLIKTRGQQVTLRCSPISGHKSVSWYQQVLGQGPQFIFQYYEKEERGRGNFPDRFSARQFPNYSSELNVNALLLGDSALYLCASRQDRLPTYEQYFGPGTRLTVT.

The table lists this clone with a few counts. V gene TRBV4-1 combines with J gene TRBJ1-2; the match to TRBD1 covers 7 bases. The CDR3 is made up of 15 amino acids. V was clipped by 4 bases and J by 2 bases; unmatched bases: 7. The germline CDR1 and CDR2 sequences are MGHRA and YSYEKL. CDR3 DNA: TGCGCCAGCAGCCGACCGGGACAGCGAAACTATGGCTACACCTTC. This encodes CASSRPGQRNYGYTF.

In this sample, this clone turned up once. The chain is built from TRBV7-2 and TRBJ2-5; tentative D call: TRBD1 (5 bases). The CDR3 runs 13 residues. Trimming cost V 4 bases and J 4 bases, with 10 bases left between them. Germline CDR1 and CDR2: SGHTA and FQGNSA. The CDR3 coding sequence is TGTGCCAGCAGCTCATACAGGCCAGAGACCCAGTACTTC. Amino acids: CASSSYRPETQYF.

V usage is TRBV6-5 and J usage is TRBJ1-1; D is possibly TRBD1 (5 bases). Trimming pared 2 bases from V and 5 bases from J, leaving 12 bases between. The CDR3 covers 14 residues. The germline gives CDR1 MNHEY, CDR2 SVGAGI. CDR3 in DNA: TGTGCCAGCAGTTACGGCAGGGAATCGACTGAAGCTTTCTTT. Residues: CASSYGRESTEAFF.

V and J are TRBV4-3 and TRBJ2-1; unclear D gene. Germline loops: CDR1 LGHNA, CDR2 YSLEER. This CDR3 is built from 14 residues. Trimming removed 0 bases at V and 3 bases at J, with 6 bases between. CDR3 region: CASSQDLVYNEQFF. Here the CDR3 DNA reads TGCGCCAGCAGCCAAGATCTAGTCTACAATGAGCAGTTCTTC.

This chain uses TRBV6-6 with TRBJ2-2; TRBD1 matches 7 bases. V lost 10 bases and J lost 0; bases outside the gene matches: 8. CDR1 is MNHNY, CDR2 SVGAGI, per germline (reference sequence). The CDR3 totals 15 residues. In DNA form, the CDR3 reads TGTGCCACCTCTAGAGGGACAGCGAACACCGGGGAGCTGTTTTTT. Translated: CATSRGTANTGELFF.

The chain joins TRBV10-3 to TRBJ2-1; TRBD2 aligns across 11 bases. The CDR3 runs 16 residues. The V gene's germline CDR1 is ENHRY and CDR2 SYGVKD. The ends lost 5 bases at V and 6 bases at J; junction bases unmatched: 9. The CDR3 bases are TGTGCCATCAGTTCACCGATAGCGGGAGGGCCCAATGAGCAGTTCTTC. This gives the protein CAISSPIAGGPNEQFF.

The CDR3 region has the DNA TGTGCCAGCAGCTCCGGACAGGGTCGGTTCCTGGGTTCCTACGAGCAGTACTTC. Encoded protein: CASSSGQGRFLGSYEQYF. The chain joins TRBV7-2 to TRBJ2-7; 8 positions agree with TRBD1. Trimming took 4 bases from V and 1 from J; bases not matched to a gene: 15. The CDR3 contains 18 residues. CDR1 SGHTA and CDR2 FQGNSA come from the germline V gene. The full variable domain, its missing parts supplied by reference TRBV7-2 and TRBJ2-7, is GAGVSQSPSNKVTEKGKDVELRCDPISGHTALYWYRQSLGQGLEFLIYFQGNSAPDKSGLPSDRFSAERTGGSVSTLTIQRTQQEDSAVYLCASSSGQGRFLGSYEQYFGPGTRLTVT.

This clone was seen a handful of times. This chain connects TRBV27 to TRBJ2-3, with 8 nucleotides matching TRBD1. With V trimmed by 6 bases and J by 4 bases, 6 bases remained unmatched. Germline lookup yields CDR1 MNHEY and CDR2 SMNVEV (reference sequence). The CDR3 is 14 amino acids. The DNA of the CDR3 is TGTGCCAGCAGACAGGACAGGGTCTCAGATACGCAGTATTTT. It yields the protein CASRQDRVSDTQYF.

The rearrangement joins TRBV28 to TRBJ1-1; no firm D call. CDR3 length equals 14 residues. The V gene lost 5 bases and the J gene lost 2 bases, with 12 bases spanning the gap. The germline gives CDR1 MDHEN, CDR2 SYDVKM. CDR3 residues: CASSQPTGNTEAFF. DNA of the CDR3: TGTGCCAGCAGTCAGCCTACGGGTAACACTGAAGCTTTCTTT.

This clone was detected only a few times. DNA of the CDR3: TGTGCCAGCAGCAGCCGACTATGGGGGAGAGATGAGCAGTTCTTC. Encoded protein: CASSSRLWGRDEQFF. The chain links TRBV11-3 to TRBJ2-1, with D perhaps TRBD1 or TRBD2 (5 bases each). The CDR3 has 15 residues. The V gene lost 5 bases and the J gene lost 8 bases, with 19 bases spanning the gap. From germline, CDR1 is SGHNT and CDR2 YENEEA.